The clone carrying this TCR beta chain was detected a few times. Antigen unknown. TCRdb re-derived calls from the reads in MiXCR, one entry per CDR3 protein. The sample lists roughly 860,000 distinct CDR3 sequences, around a third occurring once. This sample was included in a study of T cell repertoires in cytomegalovirus infection. The source was cultured CD8+ T cells from PBMCs, collected from culture after CMV antigen stimulation. The receptor was derived from a human donor in good health (CMV status not recorded). Some clones in this sample may be carry-over from other donors' samples.

The CDR3: CASKGDRGGREPQHF. CDR3 nucleotide sequence: TGTGCCAGCAAAGGGGACAGGGGCGGAAGGGAGCCCCAGCATTTT. The J gene is TRBJ1-5, the V gene TRBV6-1, with 10 positions matching TRBD1. Germline CDR1 is MNHNS and CDR2 is SASEGT. The J segment lost 8 bases and the V segment lost 7 bases, leaving 11 bases of the junction unmatched. CDR3 length equals 15 residues.